This TCR beta chain stems from a study of beta chain features in type 1 diabetes. In the study overall: Patients were similar to healthy donors in age and gender (as well as in cell yields). The study, taken as a whole, reports: In all four CD4+ subsets, TCRB CDR3 length was significantly, moderately reduced in type 1 diabetes. PCR could preferentially amplify shorter templates, alike in patients and controls.

Sorted cells reached over 95% purity in every population. Of the isolated RNA, all was reverse transcribed, and so the sequenced material was expressed TCRB transcripts. This table comes from immunoSEQ multiplex PCR, and its TCRdb copy is limited to in-frame clones, with some not included. Of some 63,000 clones detected, approximately 47% appear once; the ten largest clones hold 0.7%. In the case of this clone: Its antigen is undetermined.

Germline V gene lookup returns CDR1 SGHVS and CDR2 FQNEAQ. CDR3 length equals 16 residues. The V and J ends lost 5 bases and 1 base, in that order; junction bases with no gene match: 5. The chain couples TRBV7-8 to TRBJ2-2; 9 positions agree with TRBD2. Sequences were obtained from central memory CD4+ T cells from blood. The clonotype originates from a young man with type 1 diabetes. The DNA for the CDR3 is TGTGCCAGCAGCCTTTTGCGGGGGGGGAACACCGGGGAGCTGTTTTTT. This codes for CASSLLRGGNTGELFF.